One sample yielded the 28 T cell receptor beta chains listed below, sequenced in a study of blood T cell repertoires in COVID-19. Repertoires were generated with immunoSEQ multiplex PCR, while TCRdb's copy carries only in-frame clones and drops some. The sample has roughly 120,000 clones, 70% to 80% seen once; the top ten hold about 6.8%. Sequencing was performed on peripheral blood. These receptors all come from a man between 65 and 85 years old with acute or convalescent COVID-19.

The rearrangement joins TRBV15 to TRBJ2-3; D is perhaps TRBD1 (6 bases). V shed 3 bases and J shed 5 bases, with 15 bases lying between them. Germline V gene sequence: CDR1 LNHNV, CDR2 YYDKDF (reference sequence). This CDR3 contains 15 residues. The CDR3 nucleotides read TGTGCCACCAGCAGCCTAGGGGGAACGGGAGATACGCAGTATTTT. Translation: CATSSLGGTGDTQYF.

J is TRBJ2-5 and V is TRBV7-6, with TRBD1 identical over 9 bases. The J segment lost 2 bases and the V segment lost 6 bases, leaving 7 bases of the junction unmatched. The CDR3 sequence is 15 residues long. Looked up from germline, CDR1 is SGHVS and CDR2 is FNYEAQ. The DNA for the CDR3 is TGTGCCAGCAGTCGGAATGGACAGGGGCAAGAGACCCAGTACTTC. Residues: CASSRNGQGQETQYF.

The chain carries TRBV18 and TRBJ1-5; D is ambiguous. Germline values: CDR1 KGHSH, CDR2 LQKENI. The V and J ends lost 2 bases and 5 bases respectively, with 7 bases between them. CDR3 length: 13 residues. This CDR3 is CASSPSIDQPQHF. The CDR3 nucleotides are TGTGCCAGCTCACCATCGATAGATCAGCCCCAGCATTTT.

Turning to this clone: This specimen includes other DNA sequences encoding the same CDR3. CDR3 loop: CATSAGVNYGYTF. The CDR3 region has the DNA TGTGCCACCAGTGCAGGGGTAAACTATGGCTACACCTTC. This chain links TRBV24-1 with TRBJ1-2; D might be TRBD1 (6 bases). Germline V gene lookup returns CDR1 KGHDR and CDR2 SFDVKD. Trimming took 5 bases from V and 2 from J, leaving 8 bases between them. CDR3 size: 13 residues.

The chain combines TRBV5-4 with TRBJ1-4; no clear D. This CDR3 spans 16 amino acids. The germline gives CDR1 SGHNT, CDR2 YYREEE (reference sequence). Trimming pared 4 bases from V and 0 bases from J, leaving 13 bases between. The CDR3 bases are TGTGCCAGCAGCGCCGACGGAGGGACAACTAATGAAAAACTGTTTTTT. This translates into CASSADGGTTNEKLFF.

The J gene is TRBJ2-3, the V gene TRBV3-1 (or the pseudogene TRBV3-2); tentatively, D is TRBD1 (5 bases). CDR1 LGHDT and CDR2 YNNKEL come from the germline V gene (reference sequence). The CDR3 spans 15 residues. V gave up 2 bases and J gave up 2 bases, with 11 bases separating them. CDR3 coding DNA: TGTGCCAGCAGCCAACAGCAGGGTAACACAGATACGCAGTATTTT. Protein product: CASSQQQGNTDTQYF.

CDR3 region: CASSYSGTANQPQHF. DNA for the CDR3: TGTGCCAGCAGTTACTCGGGGACAGCCAATCAGCCCCAGCATTTT. The chain couples TRBV6-5 to TRBJ1-5; TRBD1 agrees at 7 bases. Germline V gene lookup returns CDR1 MNHEY and CDR2 SVGAGI. Trimming took 0 bases from V and 3 from J; bases not matched to a gene: 2. This CDR3 is built from 15 residues.

CDR3 loop: CASSLGGQSGYNSPLHF. DNA for the CDR3: TGCGCCAGCAGCTTAGGGGGACAATCGGGATATAATTCACCCCTCCACTTT. The genes are TRBV5-1 and TRBJ1-6; D possibly corresponds to TRBD1 (6 bases). Trimming took 2 bases from V and 4 from J, leaving 16 bases between them. The CDR3 contains 17 residues. Per germline, CDR1 SGHRS and CDR2 YFSETQ.

The chain is built from TRBV6-4 and TRBJ2-2; TRBD2 is a possible D gene (5 bases). The CDR3 contains 16 residues. V was clipped by 2 bases and J by 5 bases, with 15 bases between them. CDR1 and CDR2 (germline): MRHNA, SNTAGT. CDR3 DNA sequence: TGTGCCAGCAGTGACAGTTACCCTAGCAGAACCGGGGAGCTGTTTTTT. It specifies CASSDSYPSRTGELFF.

The gene calls are TRBV11-3 and TRBJ2-3; possibly TRBD2 for D (5 bases). The CDR3 totals 15 residues. In germline, CDR1 is SGHNT, CDR2 YENEEA. Trimming stripped 5 bases from V and 3 bases from J, with 15 bases between. The CDR3 reads CASSRSPSGTDTQYF. The CDR3 nucleotides are TGTGCCAGCAGCCGGAGCCCCTCGGGGACAGATACGCAGTATTTT. Full variable domain (rest looked up from reference TRBV11-3 and TRBJ2-3): EAGVVQSPRYKIIEKKQPVAFWCNPISGHNTLYWYLQNLGQGPELLIRYENEEAVDDSQLPKDRFSAERLKGVDSTLKIQPAELGDSAVYLCASSRSPSGTDTQYFGPGTRLTVL.

This chain's CDR3 is CATSARTVGGELFF. The CDR3 DNA follows: TGTGCCACCAGTGCCAGGACAGTTGGCGGGGAGCTGTTTTTT. The chain carries TRBV24-1 and TRBJ2-2, with D tentatively TRBD1 (6 bases). Germline V CDR1 and CDR2: KGHDR, SFDVKD. V shed 5 bases and J shed 7 bases, with 13 bases lying between them. The CDR3 totals 14 residues.

The chain joins TRBV18 to TRBJ1-1, with 7 bases identical to TRBD1. V shed 5 bases and J 1 base; nucleotides not matched to a gene: 4. Germline CDR1 reads KGHSH; CDR2 reads LQKENI. This CDR3 contains 14 residues. The CDR3: CASSTGTENTEAFF. The DNA of the CDR3 is TGTGCCAGCTCAACCGGGACAGAGAACACTGAAGCTTTCTTT.

The chain is built from TRBV3-1 (or the pseudogene TRBV3-2) and TRBJ2-7; maybe TRBD1 (6 bases). Germline CDR1 reads LGHDT; CDR2 reads YNNKEL (reference sequence). Trimming cost V 3 bases and J 3 bases, with 24 bases left between them. The CDR3 is made up of 18 amino acids. CDR3 nucleotide sequence: TGTGCCAGCAGCCAGAAAGTGGAAGGACAGACTGCCAGCTACGAGCAGTACTTC. Translated, it gives CASSQKVEGQTASYEQYF.

This clone was seen more than once but under ten times. The chain carries TRBV7-3 and TRBJ2-7; 9 bases are shared with TRBD1. This CDR3 contains 15 residues. Trimming removed 5 bases from V and 4 bases from J; junction bases left unmatched: 9. CDR1 is SGHTA and CDR2 is FQGTGA in the germline V gene. CDR3 sequence (DNA): TGTGCCAGCAGCCCCACCCGGGACAGGGATTACGAGCAGTACTTC. Translated: CASSPTRDRDYEQYF.

The genes are TRBV7-3 and TRBJ2-3; TRBD2 matches at 10 bases. The CDR3 runs 14 residues. CDR1 is SGHTA, CDR2 FQGTGA, per germline. The trim removed 5 bases at V and 6 bases at J, leaving 5 bases unmatched. This CDR3 reads CASSPSGGADTQYF. The CDR3 DNA reads TGTGCCAGCAGCCCGAGCGGGGGGGCGGATACGCAGTATTTT.

As DNA, the CDR3 is TGCGCCAGCAGCTTGCGGGAGCACTCTCGGGAGCAGTACTTC. It encodes CASSLREHSREQYF. This chain joins TRBV5-1 and TRBJ2-7; possible D gene TRBD2, 6 bases. This CDR3 comprises 14 residues. Germline lookup yields CDR1 SGHRS and CDR2 YFSETQ. V was trimmed by 1 base and J by 7 bases, leaving 15 bases between them. Complete variable domain (other parts from reference TRBV5-1 and TRBJ2-7): KAGVTQTPRYLIKTRGQQVTLSCSPISGHRSVSWYQQTPGQGLQFLFEYFSETQRNKGNFPGRFSGRQFSNSRSEMNVSTLELGDSALYLCASSLREHSREQYFGPGTRLTVT.

This rearrangement joins TRBV19 to TRBJ1-3; D is perhaps TRBD1 (6 bases). Germline CDR1 and CDR2: LNHDA and SQIVND (reference sequence). This CDR3 is 13 amino acids long. V was cut by 7 bases and J by 4 bases, with 11 bases left in between. CDR3 region: CASIKDRGNTIYF. The CDR3 bases are TGTGCCAGTATTAAAGACAGGGGAAACACCATATATTTT. Looking up the rest from reference TRBV19 and TRBJ1-3 gives the full variable domain: DGGITQSPKYLFRKEGQNVTLSCEQNLNHDAMYWYRQDPGQGLRLIYYSQIVNDFQKGDIAEGYSVSREKKESFPLTVTSAQKNPTAFYLCASIKDRGNTIYFGEGSWLTVV.

The V call is TRBV7-2, the J call TRBJ2-2; 9 bases are a match to TRBD2. Germline V gives CDR1 SGHTA, CDR2 FQGNSA. V dropped 5 bases and J dropped 7; count of bases not matched to a gene: 11. The CDR3 length is 16 residues. The CDR3 reads CASSISGSSFVGELFF. DNA of the CDR3: TGTGCCAGCAGCATTAGCGGGAGTTCCTTCGTCGGGGAGCTGTTTTTT.

The V gene is TRBV16, the J gene TRBJ2-1, with a weak D call TRBD2 (5 bases). The length of the CDR3 is 19 residues. CDR1 is KGHSY, CDR2 FQNENV, per germline. The V gene lost 0 bases and the J gene lost 0 bases, with 18 bases spanning the gap. CDR3 DNA sequence: TGTGCCAGCAGCCAATCGCTGGGTGCTAGCAGAGGCTCCTACAATGAGCAGTTCTTC. Protein: CASSQSLGASRGSYNEQFF.

V gene TRBV5-6 combines with J gene TRBJ1-1; D gene uncertain. The germline V gene has CDR1 SGHDT and CDR2 YYEEEE. This CDR3 region has 13 residues. Trimming left V 1 base short and J 4 bases short, with 8 bases between. The CDR3 loop reads CASSLTLSTEAFF. The CDR3 DNA sequence: TGTGCCAGCAGCTTGACCTTGAGCACTGAAGCTTTCTTT.

CDR3 DNA: TGTGCCACCAGCTCCCGGACAGGGTCGAGTTCACCCCTCCACTTT. Translation: CATSSRTGSSSPLHF. The rearrangement uses TRBV15 and TRBJ1-6; 8 bases map to TRBD1. After removal of 5 bases from V and 9 bases from J, the junction contained 9 bases not matched to a gene. Germline V gene lookup returns CDR1 LNHNV and CDR2 YYDKDF (reference sequence). CDR3 length: 15 residues.

This clone was detected a few times. The chain is built from TRBV28 and TRBJ1-3; tentatively, D is TRBD1 (6 bases). The CDR3 has 19 residues. V lost 0 bases and J 1 base, leaving 19 bases between the germline ends. The germline gives CDR1 MDHEN, CDR2 SYDVKM. CDR3 in DNA: TGTGCCAGCAGTTTATGGACCCAGGCACAGGGTTCTTCTGGAAACACCATATATTTT. Translating gives CASSLWTQAQGSSGNTIYF. Full variable domain (outside the CDR3, taken from reference TRBV28 and TRBJ1-3): DVKVTQSSRYLVKRTGEKVFLECVQDMDHENMFWYRQDPGLGLRLIYFSYDVKMKEKGDIPEGYSVSREKKERFSLILESASTNQTSMYLCASSLWTQAQGSSGNTIYFGEGSWLTVV.

This clone appeared a few times. The chain has TRBV19 and TRBJ1-5; 8 nucleotides match TRBD1. The J segment lost 2 bases and the V segment lost 6 bases, leaving 9 bases of the junction unmatched. The CDR3 covers 16 residues. The germline V gene encodes CDR1 LNHDA and CDR2 SQIVND (reference sequence). CDR3 sequence: CASRQTGALGNQPQHF. CDR3 bases: TGTGCCAGTAGACAGACAGGGGCGCTAGGCAATCAGCCCCAGCATTTT.

A word on this clone: The same CDR3 can be traced to other DNA sequences in this sample. The chain is built from TRBV18 and TRBJ1-3, with TRBD1 identical over 7 bases. Germline V gene data show CDR1 as KGHSH and CDR2 as LQKENI. The CDR3 loop spans 15 amino acids. The J segment lost 0 bases and the V segment lost 3 bases, leaving 2 bases of the junction unmatched. The CDR3 sequence is CASSPGQTSGNTIYF. In DNA form, the CDR3 reads TGTGCCAGCTCACCGGGACAGACCTCTGGAAACACCATATATTTT.

The chain recombines TRBV9 with TRBJ2-1, with 9 bases matching TRBD2. CDR1 is SGDLS and CDR2 is YYNGEE in the germline V gene. The CDR3 covers 15 residues. The V and J ends lost 1 base and 8 bases, in that order; junction bases with no gene match: 7. The CDR3: CASSVTGLASHEQFF. CDR3 DNA sequence: TGTGCCAGCAGCGTAACCGGACTAGCGTCCCATGAGCAGTTCTTC.

J is TRBJ2-5 and V is TRBV5-1; D remains unclear. Germline CDR1 is SGHRS and CDR2 is YFSETQ. This CDR3 region has 13 residues. Trimming stripped 2 bases from V and 0 bases from J, with 5 bases between. In DNA form, the CDR3 reads TGCGCCAGCAGCTTTAACTACCAAGAGACCCAGTACTTC. Translated: CASSFNYQETQYF.

The chain couples TRBV29-1 to TRBJ1-1, with D maybe TRBD1 (5 bases). V was clipped by 3 bases and J by 0 bases, with 11 bases between them. There are 14 residues in the CDR3. CDR1 SQVTM and CDR2 ANQGSEA come from the germline V gene. CDR3 region: CSVDHRRLNTEAFF. In DNA form, the CDR3 reads TGCAGCGTTGATCACAGGCGTTTGAACACTGAAGCTTTCTTT.

J is TRBJ2-2 and V is TRBV11-1; D ambiguous. V was pared by 3 bases and J by 3 bases, with 8 bases between. The CDR3 sequence is 14 residues long. Germline V gene data show CDR1 as SGHAT and CDR2 as FQDESV (reference sequence). CDR3 sequence reads: CASSLGLYTGELFF. CDR3 bases: TGTGCCAGCAGCTTGGGCCTATACACCGGGGAGCTGTTTTTT. Supplemented by reference TRBV11-1 and TRBJ2-2, the full variable domain reads EAEVAQSPRYKITEKSQAVAFWCDPISGHATLYWYRQILGQGPELLVQFQDESVVDDSQLPKDRFSAERLKGVDSTLKIQPAELGDSAMYLCASSLGLYTGELFFGEGSRLTVL.